Each of the 20 T cell receptor beta chains below was sequenced from the same sample in a study of T cell changes during pregnancy in multiple sclerosis (dated by TCRdb to between 2018 and 2020). Library preparation was by the immunoSEQ multiplex PCR assay. In TCRdb, the immuneACCESS table is reduced to in-frame sequences with V and J assigned. These tables do not hold every clone; where another copy was compared, an unresolved V gene accounts for under half, and the others remain unexplained. Within this sample are around 59,000 clones, with roughly nine tenths of them counted one time only. 0.7% to 0.8% of the sample goes to the ten largest clones. Sequenced here: CD4+ T cells from peripheral blood mononuclear cells, sampled in the first trimester of pregnancy. The receptors derive from a female donor with multiple sclerosis, enrolled in a pregnancy study.

The chain employs TRBV6-5 and TRBJ1-2, with D possibly TRBD1 on 5 matching bases. The CDR3 contains 12 residues. CDR1 is MNHEY, CDR2 SVGAGI, per germline. Trimming took off 8 bases at V and 6 bases at J, with 13 bases between the two ends. CDR3 bases: TGTGCCAGCGGCCTCCCAGGGAATGGCTACACCTTC. Amino acid sequence: CASGLPGNGYTF.

This clone was seen a single time. The J gene is TRBJ2-7, the V gene TRBV4-3, with TRBD1 matching 8 bases. V lost 2 bases, J lost 5 bases, and 8 bases stayed unmatched. Germline loops: CDR1 LGHNA, CDR2 YSLEER. The CDR3 has 15 residues. The CDR3 is CASSQLGQVRDEQYF. In nucleotides, the CDR3 is TGCGCCAGCAGCCAACTGGGACAGGTGCGCGACGAGCAGTACTTC.

The CDR3 region has the DNA TGTGCCAGCAGCATCCAACAGGGCCACTATGGCTACACCTTC. Translating gives CASSIQQGHYGYTF. The V gene is TRBV5-4, the J gene TRBJ1-2, with D maybe TRBD1 (6 bases). The CDR3 is made up of 14 amino acids. In germline, CDR1 is SGHNT, CDR2 YYREEE (reference sequence). Trimming shortened V by 4 bases and J by 3 bases, and 13 bases separated the two germline ends.

This clone was seen many times. The chain links TRBV6-5 to TRBJ2-7, with TRBD1 as a possible D gene (6 bases). In germline, CDR1 is MNHEY, CDR2 SVGAGI. The CDR3 runs 14 residues. V lost 4 bases and J lost 0, with 10 bases in between. The CDR3 loop reads CASSFDRLSYEQYF. The CDR3 coding sequence is TGTGCCAGCAGTTTCGACAGGCTCTCCTACGAGCAGTACTTC.

The chain carries TRBV9 and TRBJ1-6; TRBD1 aligns across 8 bases. This CDR3 has 16 amino acids. The germline V gene encodes CDR1 SGDLS and CDR2 YYNGEE. The trim removed 4 bases at V and 5 bases at J, leaving 8 bases unmatched. The CDR3 DNA reads TGTGCCAGCAGCCCTGACAGGGGCGCAAATAATTCACCCCTCCACTTT. Amino acid sequence: CASSPDRGANNSPLHF. Complete variable domain (other parts from reference TRBV9 and TRBJ1-6): DSGVTQTPKHLITATGQRVTLRCSPRSGDLSVYWYQQSLDQGLQFLIQYYNGEERAKGNILERFSAQQFPDLHSELNLSSLELGDSALYFCASSPDRGANNSPLHFGNGTRLTVT.

V usage is TRBV10-3 and J usage is TRBJ1-5; D gene unclear. In germline, CDR1 is ENHRY, CDR2 SYGVKD. The V end lost 2 bases, the J end lost 2 bases, and 7 bases lay between the germline ends. CDR3 size: 14 residues. The CDR3 region is CAISENGGNQPQHF. Written as DNA, the CDR3 is TGTGCCATCAGTGAGAACGGGGGCAATCAGCCCCAGCATTTT.

The chain employs TRBV7-8 and TRBJ2-3; weak D call: TRBD2 (5 bases). Germline CDR1 is SGHVS and CDR2 is FQNEAQ. Trimming cost V 5 bases and J 5 bases, with 14 bases left between them. The CDR3 runs to 14 residues. The CDR3: CASSTGGAQDTQYF. Here the CDR3 DNA reads TGTGCCAGCAGCACCGGAGGTGCTCAAGATACGCAGTATTTT.

DNA of the CDR3: TGTGCCAGCAGCTTATTGCGGGCGAACACTGAAGCTTTCTTT. Its translation is CASSLLRANTEAFF. The chain recombines TRBV11-2 with TRBJ1-1; D gene uncertain. The CDR3 runs 14 residues. V was trimmed by 2 bases and J by 1 base, leaving 8 bases between them. Germline CDR1 SGHAT, CDR2 FQNNGV. Using reference TRBV11-2 and TRBJ1-1 for the parts outside the CDR3, the full variable domain is EAGVAQSPRYKIIEKRQSVAFWCNPISGHATLYWYQQILGQGPKLLIQFQNNGVVDDSQLPKDRFSAERLKGVDSTLKIQPAKLEDSAVYLCASSLLRANTEAFFGQGTRLTVV.

This clone was detected a few times. This chain joins TRBV2 and TRBJ1-2; TRBD1 aligns across 9 bases. Germline lookup yields CDR1 SNHLY and CDR2 FYNNEI. V dropped 5 bases and J dropped 4; count of bases not matched to a gene: 5. This CDR3 is 14 amino acids long. CDR3 amino acids: CASSPGTGIYGYTF. CDR3 DNA: TGTGCCAGCAGTCCCGGGACAGGGATCTATGGCTACACCTTC.

The rearrangement joins TRBV5-1 to TRBJ2-5, with TRBD1 identical over 8 bases. This CDR3 has 15 residues. The germline V gene has CDR1 SGHRS and CDR2 YFSETQ. The ends lost 4 bases at V and 1 base at J; junction bases unmatched: 6. The chain's CDR3 is CASSDGQGFQETQYF. For the CDR3, the DNA is TGCGCCAGCAGCGACGGACAGGGCTTCCAAGAGACCCAGTACTTC.

CDR3 in DNA: TGTGCCAGCAGTTACGACCTGCCGGGACTAGCGGGGGAGCAGTTCTTC. Translating gives CASSYDLPGLAGEQFF. The rearrangement links TRBV6-5 to TRBJ2-1; TRBD2 agrees at 13 bases. This CDR3 has 16 residues. The V gene end was trimmed by 2 bases and the J gene end by 10 bases; junction bases not matched to a gene: 8. The V gene's germline CDR1 is MNHEY and CDR2 SVGAGI.

The count of this clone is one. The CDR3 DNA follows: TGTGCCAGCAGCTTTCGGAGCGGGGGGGCCCCCGGGGAGCTGTTTTTT. Its protein is CASSFRSGGAPGELFF. The chain recombines TRBV5-6 with TRBJ2-2, with 10 nucleotides matching TRBD2. V lost 2 bases to trimming and J lost 6 bases; unmatched junction nucleotides: 7. The CDR3 spans 16 residues. Germline V CDR1 and CDR2: SGHDT, YYEEEE.

This sequence joins TRBV7-2 and TRBJ2-5, with a possible D match to TRBD2 (6 bases). The CDR3 loop spans 14 amino acids. Germline V gene data show CDR1 as SGHTA and CDR2 as FQGNSA. V lost 2 bases to trimming and J lost 2 bases, with 9 bases between them. The CDR3 DNA follows: TGTGCCAGCAGCTTATGGGCGGGGCAAGAGACCCAGTACTTC. It is translated as CASSLWAGQETQYF.

CDR3 DNA sequence: TGTGCCAGCAGATCAGGGTGGTACCGGACGAGCTCTGGAAACACCATATATTTT. Its protein product is CASRSGWYRTSSGNTIYF. The rearrangement joins TRBV7-9 to TRBJ1-3, with D maybe TRBD1 (5 bases). Germline-derived CDR1 and CDR2 are SEHNR and FQNEAQ (reference sequence). The V end was cut by 6 bases, the J end by 0 bases, with 21 bases between. This CDR3 region has 18 residues.

The rearrangement uses TRBV21-1 and TRBJ2-7; whether TRBD1, the table's D call, matches the DNA was not checked. TRBV21-1 is classified as a pseudogene. The length of the CDR3 is 14 residues. The CDR3 here is CASKKGDGDYEQYF. The CDR3 DNA sequence: TGTGCCAGCAAAAAGGGGGACGGAGACTACGAGCAGTACTTC.

The V and J genes are TRBV18 and TRBJ1-4; possibly TRBD1 for D (6 bases). V lost 3 bases to trimming and J lost 2 bases, with 13 bases between them. CDR3 length equals 16 residues. Per germline, CDR1 KGHSH and CDR2 LQKENI. Here the CDR3 DNA reads TGTGCCAGCTCACCGGACAGCTTCACCACTAATGAAAAACTGTTTTTT. Amino acids: CASSPDSFTTNEKLFF.

This chain links TRBV4-2 with TRBJ1-1, with D tentatively TRBD1 (5 bases). Germline V gene data show CDR1 as LGHNA and CDR2 as YNFKEQ. The CDR3 consists of 15 residues. Trimming removed 1 base at V and 1 base at J, with 10 bases between. CDR3 DNA: TGTGCCAGCAGCCAAGTGGGGCAAGAGAACACTGAAGCTTTCTTT. Its protein product is CASSQVGQENTEAFF.

Note on this clone: The DNA is omitted, as the CDR3 cannot be located on it reliably, and the CDR3 follows TCRdb's listing. The chain employs TRBV5-6 and TRBJ1-2; the D segment call TRBD1 is taken from the table without a DNA check. Germline CDR1 SGHDT, CDR2 YYEEEE. The CDR3 contains 16 residues when both ends are counted. The CDR3 loop is CASSLVGQGALYGCTF.

DNA for the CDR3: TGTGCCAGCAGCCTGCTCGAGGGCTCTGAAGCTTTCTTT. Translated, it gives CASSLLEGSEAFF. V is TRBV7-9 and J is TRBJ1-1, with D unresolved. The CDR3 has 13 residues. Germline V gene sequence: CDR1 SEHNR, CDR2 FQNEAQ (reference sequence). V lost 5 bases and J 6 bases, leaving 13 bases between the germline ends.

This clone showed up just once. The chain employs TRBV7-6 and TRBJ2-6; the D gene is possibly TRBD2 (5 bases). The CDR3 contains 17 residues. V was clipped by 1 base and J by 2 bases, with 12 bases between them. In germline, CDR1 is SGHVS, CDR2 FNYEAQ. CDR3 coding DNA: TGTGCCAGCAGCTTAGTGCCCCTCGGGGCTGGGGCCAACGTCCTGACTTTC. It is translated as CASSLVPLGAGANVLTF.